This entry features one T cell receptor (beta chain) sequence. Assay used: immunoSEQ multiplex PCR; TCRdb lists only in-frame clones, some missing. The sample yields some 95,000 clones, about 85% seen once. The entry originates in a study of OX40 agonist ivuxolimab in advanced cancers. Germline V lookup: CDR1 MGHRA, CDR2 YSYEKL. The germline V and J ends were trimmed by 8 bases and 2 bases, with 15 bases remaining between them. The CDR3 covers 14 residues. The chain is built from TRBV4-1 and TRBJ2-5, with D possibly TRBD2 on 5 matching bases. Material: CD4+ or CD8+ T cells sorted from blood, obtained in a trial of the OX40 agonist ivuxolimab. This receptor was identified in an adult with an advanced solid tumor such as melanoma, head and neck, liver or kidney cancer. The DNA of the CDR3 is TGCGCCAGCGCTATTCGGGAACTACAAGAGACCCAGTACTTC. It specifies CASAIRELQETQYF.